The 25 T cell receptor beta chains reported below all come from one sample, sequenced in a study of OX40 agonist ivuxolimab in advanced cancers. Libraries were built with the immunoSEQ multiplex PCR assay. TCRdb took over this immuneACCESS table, retaining in-frame rearrangements with V and J assigned. Such tables are incomplete; in checked studies, under half of the missing clones stem from an unresolved V gene, and the remainder is unexplained. Recorded for this sample are 25,000 or so clones; over 75% of them occurred a single time. 9.5% to 10% of the sample is in the top ten clones. The sample here was CD4+ or CD8+ T cells sorted from blood, taken in a trial of the OX40 agonist ivuxolimab. The source of these receptors is an adult with an advanced solid tumor such as melanoma, head and neck, liver or kidney cancer.

The chain recombines TRBV7-9 with TRBJ1-1; D gene ambiguous. Germline CDR1 is SEHNR and CDR2 is FQNEAQ (reference sequence). The CDR3 is made up of 12 amino acids. Trimming removed 5 bases from V and 5 bases from J, with 9 bases in between. The CDR3 protein is CASSPPQTEAFF. As DNA, the CDR3 is TGTGCCAGCAGCCCCCCACAGACTGAAGCTTTCTTT. Looking up the rest from reference TRBV7-9 and TRBJ1-1 gives the full variable domain: DTGVSQNPRHKITKRGQNVTFRCDPISEHNRLYWYRQTLGQGPEFLTYFQNEAQLEKSRLLSDRFSAERPKGSFSTLEIQRTEQGDSAMYLCASSPPQTEAFFGQGTRLTVV.

This chain connects TRBV9 to TRBJ2-7; D uncertain. CDR1 SGDLS and CDR2 YYNGEE come from the germline V gene. The germline V and J ends were trimmed by 0 bases and 0 bases, with 10 bases remaining between them. This CDR3 region has 15 residues. The DNA of the CDR3 is TGTGCCAGCAGCGTAGCTCTGAGGAGCTCCTACGAGCAGTACTTC. This codes for CASSVALRSSYEQYF.

The CDR3 DNA reads TGTGCCAGCAGGAGAGGTGGCGATTTCTACGAGCAGTACTTC. It specifies CASRRGGDFYEQYF. The J gene is TRBJ2-7, the V gene TRBV11-2; no firm D call. Trimming removed 6 bases from V and 3 bases from J, with 15 bases in between. From germline, CDR1 is SGHAT and CDR2 FQNNGV. CDR3 length equals 14 residues. The full variable domain, completed using reference TRBV11-2 and TRBJ2-7, is EAGVAQSPRYKIIEKRQSVAFWCNPISGHATLYWYQQILGQGPKLLIQFQNNGVVDDSQLPKDRFSAERLKGVDSTLKIQPAKLEDSAVYLCASRRGGDFYEQYFGPGTRLTVT.

V is TRBV5-1 and J is TRBJ1-2; D gene ambiguous. Trimming stripped 0 bases from V and 6 bases from J, with 12 bases between. CDR1 and CDR2 (germline): SGHRS, YFSETQ. The CDR3 totals 14 residues. The CDR3 DNA sequence: TGCGCCAGCAGCTTGGGGACTGGTGTGGATGGCTACACCTTC. It is translated as CASSLGTGVDGYTF. The full variable domain, with the rest looked up from reference TRBV5-1 and TRBJ1-2, is KAGVTQTPRYLIKTRGQQVTLSCSPISGHRSVSWYQQTPGQGLQFLFEYFSETQRNKGNFPGRFSGRQFSNSRSEMNVSTLELGDSALYLCASSLGTGVDGYTFGSGTRLTVV.

The J gene is TRBJ2-1, the V gene TRBV11-3, with D possibly TRBD1 on 5 matching bases. The CDR3 has 16 amino acids. Germline CDR1 SGHNT, CDR2 YENEEA. Trimming removed 5 bases at V and 0 bases at J, with 14 bases between. CDR3 sequence reads: CASSPSPGLSYNEQFF. In DNA, the CDR3 is TGTGCCAGCAGCCCCTCCCCAGGGCTCTCCTACAATGAGCAGTTCTTC.

This sequence joins TRBV25-1 and TRBJ2-5; D uncertain. V was shortened by 6 bases and J by 4 bases, with 18 bases between the two germline ends. The germline V gene has CDR1 MGHDK and CDR2 SYGVNS. CDR3 length: 15 residues. CDR3 sequence reads: CASSHLGSTGETQYF. Here the CDR3 DNA reads TGTGCCAGCAGCCACCTTGGCTCTACCGGAGAGACCCAGTACTTC.

This sequence joins TRBV11-2 and TRBJ1-4, with a tentative D call TRBD1 (5 bases). There are 14 residues in the CDR3. V shed 2 bases and J shed 9 bases, with 13 bases lying between them. The germline V gene encodes CDR1 SGHAT and CDR2 FQNNGV. CDR3 coding DNA: TGTGCCAGCAGCTTAACAGGTGGAGAGAAAAAACTGTTTTTT. Translation gives CASSLTGGEKKLFF. Based on the CDR3 plus reference TRBV11-2 and TRBJ1-4, the full variable domain is EAGVAQSPRYKIIEKRQSVAFWCNPISGHATLYWYQQILGQGPKLLIQFQNNGVVDDSQLPKDRFSAERLKGVDSTLKIQPAKLEDSAVYLCASSLTGGEKKLFFGSGTQLSVL.

The J gene is TRBJ1-6, the V gene TRBV19; possibly TRBD1 for D (5 bases). The length of the CDR3 is 14 residues. Germline V gene lookup returns CDR1 LNHDA and CDR2 SQIVND (reference sequence). Trimming cost V 3 bases and J 5 bases, with 8 bases left between them. The CDR3 DNA is TGTGCCAGTAGTATTGGGGCTGATAATTCACCCCTCCACTTT. Translated: CASSIGADNSPLHF.

V usage is TRBV7-6 and J usage is TRBJ2-7, with D tentatively TRBD1 or TRBD2 (6 bases each). This CDR3 is built from 15 residues. Germline CDR1 is SGHVS and CDR2 is FNYEAQ. V lost 4 bases to trimming and J lost 4 bases, with 17 bases between them. CDR3 nucleotides: TGTGCCAGCAGCTCACTTGGAGGGGGTATGTACGAGCAGTACTTC. As protein: CASSSLGGGMYEQYF.

The gene calls are TRBV18 and TRBJ1-1, with D possibly matching TRBD1 (5 bases). The CDR3 length is 15 residues. Deletions cut 5 bases from V and 2 bases from J, with 15 bases between. Germline CDR1 KGHSH, CDR2 LQKENI. CDR3 protein: CASSLTGGYNTEAFF. CDR3 bases: TGTGCCAGCTCATTAACGGGGGGGTACAACACTGAAGCTTTCTTT.

The chain is built from TRBV7-2 and TRBJ2-5; the D gene is possibly TRBD2 (5 bases). CDR3 length: 14 residues. Per germline, CDR1 SGHTA and CDR2 FQGNSA. V shed 1 base and J shed 7 bases, with 13 bases lying between them. The CDR3 nucleotides read TGTGCCAGCAGCTTAGGAGGCCCGGGGAGGACCCAGTACTTC. As protein: CASSLGGPGRTQYF.

The CDR3 bases are TGTGCCAGCAGCCCCGGACCGGGGGGCTATGGCTACACCTTC. Translated: CASSPGPGGYGYTF. The gene calls are TRBV7-2 and TRBJ1-2; tentative D call: TRBD1 (5 bases). CDR1 is SGHTA, CDR2 FQGNSA, per germline. The CDR3 runs 14 residues. Trimming left V 5 bases short and J 4 bases short, with 14 bases between.

The rearrangement links TRBV5-1 to TRBJ2-7; no definite D call. V was shortened by 4 bases and J by 3 bases, with 5 bases between the two germline ends. Germline CDR1 reads SGHRS; CDR2 reads YFSETQ. The CDR3 covers 11 residues. CDR3 sequence reads: CASSLIYEQYF. CDR3 bases: TGCGCCAGCAGCCTAATCTACGAGCAGTACTTC.

V and J are TRBV10-1 and TRBJ2-3; the D gene is possibly TRBD2 (5 bases). CDR3 length: 14 residues. Germline CDR1 WNHNN, CDR2 SYGVQD (reference sequence). Trimming took 3 bases from V and 5 from J, leaving 12 bases between them. CDR3: CASSEGREGDTQYF. CDR3 sequence (DNA): TGCGCCAGCAGTGAAGGACGGGAAGGAGATACGCAGTATTTT.

J is TRBJ1-1 and V is TRBV27, with 8 bases identical to TRBD1. This CDR3 is 15 amino acids long. Germline V gene lookup returns CDR1 MNHEY and CDR2 SMNVEV (reference sequence). V lost 2 bases and J lost 4; bases outside the gene matches: 6. CDR3 nucleotide sequence: TGTGCCAGCAGTTTAGACAGGGGTATGGGCACTGAAGCTTTCTTT. Amino acids: CASSLDRGMGTEAFF.

This clone was seen a single time. The genes are TRBV7-9 and TRBJ2-3; 8 bases are shared with TRBD1. This CDR3 has 15 amino acids. Trimming removed 3 bases from V and 2 bases from J; junction bases left unmatched: 4. Germline assignment: CDR1 SEHNR and CDR2 FQNEAQ (reference sequence). In DNA, the CDR3 is TGTGCCAGCAGCTTCTCGGGACAGGCCACAGATACGCAGTATTTT. Translating gives CASSFSGQATDTQYF.

The genes are TRBV7-3 and TRBJ2-1, with 9 bases lining up with TRBD2. This CDR3 contains 16 residues. The J segment lost 8 bases and the V segment lost 1 base, leaving 9 bases of the junction unmatched. Germline-derived CDR1 and CDR2 are SGHTA and FQGTGA. The CDR3 bases are TGTGCCAGCAGCTTAAGTTGGGCGGGAGGGCCAGATGAGCAGTTCTTC. Protein product: CASSLSWAGGPDEQFF.

The genes are TRBV5-4 and TRBJ2-3; 11 bases fit TRBD2. The CDR3 spans 16 residues. V dropped 3 bases and J dropped 5; count of bases not matched to a gene: 8. CDR1 and CDR2 from the germline V gene are SGHNT and YYREEE (reference sequence). The CDR3 region has the DNA TGTGCCAGCAGCTCCGGGACTAGCGGACCGGGAGATACGCAGTATTTT. As protein: CASSSGTSGPGDTQYF.

This rearrangement joins TRBV5-1 to TRBJ2-3; D is unresolved. The V and J ends lost 4 bases and 4 bases respectively, with 7 bases between them. Germline values: CDR1 SGHRS, CDR2 YFSETQ. This CDR3 is built from 12 residues. CDR3 loop: CASSLSSDTQYF. In nucleotides, the CDR3 is TGCGCCAGCAGCCTATCATCAGATACGCAGTATTTT. The variable domain in full, with the rest retrieved from reference TRBV5-1 and TRBJ2-3, is KAGVTQTPRYLIKTRGQQVTLSCSPISGHRSVSWYQQTPGQGLQFLFEYFSETQRNKGNFPGRFSGRQFSNSRSEMNVSTLELGDSALYLCASSLSSDTQYFGPGTRLTVL.

The chain combines TRBV27 with TRBJ2-5; 11 nucleotides match TRBD2. This CDR3 comprises 14 residues. Germline assignment: CDR1 MNHEY and CDR2 SMNVEV (reference sequence). J lost 4 bases, V lost 6 bases, and 4 bases had no gene match. The CDR3 coding sequence is TGTGCCAGCAGCACTGGACTAGCGGGAGAGACCCAGTACTTC. It is translated as CASSTGLAGETQYF.

J is TRBJ2-3 and V is TRBV14; D unclear. Germline V CDR1 and CDR2: SGHDN, FVKESK. The germline V and J ends were trimmed by 4 bases and 4 bases, with 12 bases remaining between them. The CDR3 covers 14 residues. The CDR3 loop reads CASSRDWASDTQYF. The CDR3 nucleotides are TGTGCCAGCAGCCGCGACTGGGCCTCAGATACGCAGTATTTT. The full variable domain, rest sourced from reference TRBV14 and TRBJ2-3, is EAGVTQFPSHSVIEKGQTVTLRCDPISGHDNLYWYRRVMGKEIKFLLHFVKESKQDESGMPNNRFLAERTGGTYSTLKVQPAELEDSGVYFCASSRDWASDTQYFGPGTRLTVL.

This chain connects TRBV28 to TRBJ1-1; D perhaps matches TRBD1 (6 bases). The germline V and J ends were trimmed by 7 bases and 4 bases, with 10 bases remaining between them. This CDR3 contains 12 residues. In germline, CDR1 is MDHEN, CDR2 SYDVKM. The CDR3 sequence is CASNWGPTEAFF. CDR3 nucleotides: TGTGCCAGCAACTGGGGGCCCACTGAAGCTTTCTTT.

The chain employs TRBV5-5 and TRBJ2-1; 8 bases line up with TRBD2. This CDR3 region has 15 residues. Germline V gene lookup returns CDR1 SGHKS and CDR2 YYEKEE (reference sequence). The trim removed 4 bases at V and 0 bases at J, leaving 3 bases unmatched. The CDR3, as DNA: TGTGCCAGCAGCAAACTAGCGGACTCCTACAATGAGCAGTTCTTC. Amino acids: CASSKLADSYNEQFF. Full variable domain (remainder filled in from reference TRBV5-5 and TRBJ2-1): DAGVTQSPTHLIKTRGQQVTLRCSPISGHKSVSWYQQVLGQGPQFIFQYYEKEERGRGNFPDRFSARQFPNYSSELNVNALLLGDSALYLCASSKLADSYNEQFFGPGTRLTVL.

The chain is built from TRBV28 and TRBJ1-1; possibly TRBD1 for D (5 bases). The germline V gene has CDR1 MDHEN and CDR2 SYDVKM. The ends were cut back, 4 bases at V and 10 bases at J, with 16 bases in the middle. The CDR3 covers 13 residues. In DNA, the CDR3 is TGTGCCAGCAGTTCCCCGGGGGGAGGTCGAGCTTTCTTT. Translating it yields CASSSPGGGRAFF.

This chain uses TRBV7-8 with TRBJ2-3; 8 bases map to TRBD1. The length of the CDR3 is 15 residues. The germline V gene encodes CDR1 SGHVS and CDR2 FQNEAQ. The junction had 8 bases not matched to a gene; V was cut back by 5 bases and J by 4 bases. The CDR3 here is CASSRRTGWADTQYF. As DNA, the CDR3 is TGTGCCAGCAGCCGCCGGACAGGGTGGGCAGATACGCAGTATTTT.